This TCR beta chain derives from a study of blood T cell repertoires in COVID-19. Background on the study: Donors in the United States, Italy and Spain gave samples during acute or convalescent COVID-19. PBMCs, B-cell-depleted T cells, or T cells were the source of the cDNA or gDNA that made up the material.

Original handling: Quantification of nucleated cells was approximated via reference gene primer amplification. Sequenced by immunoSEQ multiplex PCR; TCRdb stores in-frame clones only, minus some. V and J calls and clone size are those listed in that table; D and trimming were worked out from the DNA. The table records around 70,000 clones, more than 80% of them present only once. V was pared by 0 bases and J by 14 bases, with 7 bases of the junction left unmatched. CDR3 size: 13 residues. Germline assignment: CDR1 MRHNA and CDR2 SNTAGT. The clonotype was recovered from a young man with acute or convalescent COVID-19. The sample taken for sequencing was peripheral blood. The chain uses TRBV6-4 and TRBJ2-1; 7 nucleotides match TRBD2. The CDR3 spells CASSDSEGGREFF. In DNA, the CDR3 is TGTGCCAGCAGTGACTCGGAGGGCGGGAGAGAGTTCTTC.